This T cell receptor (beta chain) was retrieved from a study of OX40 agonist ivuxolimab in advanced cancers. Repertoires were generated with immunoSEQ multiplex PCR, while TCRdb's copy carries only in-frame clones and drops some. Of about 36,000 clones detected, 65% to 80% appear once; the ten largest clones hold around 10%. Germline V gene sequence: CDR1 MNHEY, CDR2 SVGAGI. V was clipped by 1 base and J by 5 bases, with 12 bases between them. The CDR3 length is 15 residues. Material: CD4+ or CD8+ T cells sorted from blood, obtained in a trial of the OX40 agonist ivuxolimab. The source of this sequence is an adult with an advanced solid tumor such as melanoma, head and neck, liver or kidney cancer. The chain links TRBV6-5 to TRBJ2-1; D might be TRBD2 (5 bases). The CDR3 DNA reads TGTGCCAGCAGTTACTTGGGCGGGTGGGACAATGAGCAGTTCTTC. Amino acids: CASSYLGGWDNEQFF.